The clone carrying this TCR beta chain was seen only a few times. Its target is not known. This entry comes from a study of early T cells in non-severe SARS-CoV-2 infection. Study information: Unsorted whole-blood RNA was sequenced in bulk, leaving chains unpaired. Study conclusions and caveats: VDJdb-based matching was biased toward anti-spike CD8 responses and missed private and CD4 specificities.

Attachment of unique molecular identifiers to individual cDNA molecules was performed. One entry per CDR3 protein, called by TCRdb with MiXCR from the 5' RACE reads. The sample lists 65,000 to 85,000 distinct CDR3 sequences; over 10% were seen once. The CDR3 loop spans 13 amino acids. The chain recombines TRBV21-1 with TRBJ2-7; the table's D call TRBD1 went unverified against the DNA. TRBV21-1 is given as a pseudogene. The sequenced sample was whole blood. The source is an adult who was a healthcare worker with PCR-confirmed SARS-CoV-2 infection or an uninfected control (not recorded which). Here the CDR3 reads CASSKDNSYEQYF. For the CDR3, the DNA is TGTGCCAGCAGCAAGGACAACTCCTACGAGCAGTACTTC.